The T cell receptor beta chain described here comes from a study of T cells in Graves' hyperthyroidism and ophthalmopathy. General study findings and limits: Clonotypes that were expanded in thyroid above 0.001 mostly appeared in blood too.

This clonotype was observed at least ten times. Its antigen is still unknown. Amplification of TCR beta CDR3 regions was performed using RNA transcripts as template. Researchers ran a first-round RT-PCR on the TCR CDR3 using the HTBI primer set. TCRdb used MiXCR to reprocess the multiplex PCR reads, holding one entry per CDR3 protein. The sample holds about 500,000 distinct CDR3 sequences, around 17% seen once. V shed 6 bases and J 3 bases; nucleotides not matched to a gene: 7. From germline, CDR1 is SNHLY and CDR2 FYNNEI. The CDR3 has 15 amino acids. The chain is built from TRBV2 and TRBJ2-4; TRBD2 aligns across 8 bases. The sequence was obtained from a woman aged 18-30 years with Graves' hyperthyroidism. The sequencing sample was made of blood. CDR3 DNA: TGTGCCAGCAGAGAGCGGGAGTGGAGCAAAAACATTCAGTACTTC. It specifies CASREREWSKNIQYF.